This T cell receptor beta chain came from a study of control samples from healthy donors and cancer patients. This clone appeared a few times. Germline assignment: CDR1 SQVTM and CDR2 ANQGSEA. V trimming: 7 bases; J trimming: 5 bases; junction bases outside the gene matches: 7. The CDR3 is made up of 12 amino acids. Clones were sequenced by immunoSEQ multiplex PCR, and TCRdb holds only the in-frame ones, with some missing. This table holds around 110,000 clones, 80% to 90% found once. V and J are TRBV29-1 and TRBJ1-1, with TRBD1 matching over 7 bases. The receptor's source is a woman aged 45-60 years with colorectal cancer. Specimen: PBMCs. The CDR3 sequence: CSGQEQGTEAFF. CDR3 nucleotide sequence: TGCAGCGGTCAGGAACAGGGGACTGAAGCTTTCTTT.